The clone carrying this T cell receptor beta chain was seen many times. Its antigen is not identified. This entry is derived from a study of regulatory T cells in long-lasting Graves disease. The study's findings and limits: The number of shared public clonotypes was higher in persistent patients (2,741) than new patients (about 910).

Arm-PCR of CDR3 regions and iRepertoire HTBI primers were the basis on which TCR beta libraries were built. TCRdb analysed the multiplex PCR reads with MiXCR anew, one entry per CDR3 protein. The table shows 350,000 to 450,000 distinct CDR3 sequences, with 21% occurring only once. Time point given: persistent/refractory GD, antithyroid drugs over 5 years with positive TRAb. TCR sequences were obtained from RNA taken from PBMCs. The source is a female donor with Graves disease. The sample consisted of peripheral blood mononuclear cells (PBMCs), taken when the disease was refractory, from a patient treated with antithyroid drugs.

The DNA for the CDR3 is TGTGCCAGGGAGTGGACTAGCGGGGGGTACGAGCAGTACTTC. This gives the protein CAREWTSGGYEQYF. This chain connects TRBV28 to TRBJ2-7; 14 bases match TRBD2. CDR3 size: 14 residues. Germline loops: CDR1 MDHEN, CDR2 SYDVKM. The V segment lost 9 bases and the J segment 4 bases; nucleotides outside the gene matches: 5.